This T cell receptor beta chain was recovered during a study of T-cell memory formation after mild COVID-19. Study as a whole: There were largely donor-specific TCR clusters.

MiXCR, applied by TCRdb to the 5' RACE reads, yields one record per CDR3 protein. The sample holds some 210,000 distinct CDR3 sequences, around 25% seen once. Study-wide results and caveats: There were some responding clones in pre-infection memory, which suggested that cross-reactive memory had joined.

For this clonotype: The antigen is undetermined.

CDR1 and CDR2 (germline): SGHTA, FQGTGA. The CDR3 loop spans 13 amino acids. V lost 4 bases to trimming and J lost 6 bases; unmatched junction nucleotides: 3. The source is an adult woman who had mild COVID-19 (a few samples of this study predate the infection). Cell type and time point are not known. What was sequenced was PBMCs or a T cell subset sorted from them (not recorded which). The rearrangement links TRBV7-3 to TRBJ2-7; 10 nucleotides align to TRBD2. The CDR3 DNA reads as TGTGCCAGCAGCTCCACTAGCGGGACCGAGCAGTACTTC. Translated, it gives CASSSTSGTEQYF.